This T cell receptor beta chain was sequenced during a study of CD4+ T cells in melanoma. Study-level results: Reportedly, melanoma neoantigen-specific CD4+ T cells showed varied differentiation states. CD8+ T cell, macrophage and B cell function reportedly correlated with neoantigen-specific CD4+ T cells.

The length of the CDR3 is 14 residues. The V segment lost 4 bases and the J segment 3 bases; nucleotides outside the gene matches: 5. Germline V gene lookup returns CDR1 SGHDT and CDR2 YYEEEE. This clone was counted a single time. Its specificity is unknown. Here immunoSEQ multiplex PCR was the method, and the copy in TCRdb shows in-frame clones only, minus some. The sample has tens of thousands of clones, 60% to 80% seen once; the top ten hold approximately 4.6%. The chain links TRBV5-6 to TRBJ2-5; 8 bases are a match to TRBD1. What was sequenced was tumor tissue. The source of this sequence is a human donor with melanoma. The CDR3 loop reads CASSIPGQEETQYF. The CDR3 nucleotides read TGTGCCAGCAGCATCCCGGGACAGGAAGAGACCCAGTACTTC.